Listed here are 32 T cell receptor beta chains from one sample, sequenced in a study of identical twins (dated by TCRdb to the mid-2010s). Library method: 5' RACE. For sequencing, an Illumina HiSeq 2000 was employed. TCRdb ran its own pipeline on the public reads, namely fastp trimming at Q25 and MiXCR clone calling, and kept in-frame beta chains. Rows with a matching CDR3 protein are joined into one entry that keeps the most common DNA and genes. In this sample the table shows roughly 290,000 distinct CDR3 sequences, about 8.1% of which occur a single time. About 2.1% of the sample is in the top ten clones. Another study also made use of these data, one on yellow fever vaccine responses in identical twins.

Sequenced material: memory (CD45RO+) T cells sorted from blood. The intended sense of this specimen's cell subset or site label: CD45RO+ enriched T cells. The receptors come from a young woman in good health.

This clonotype was detected ten times or more. The rearrangement joins TRBV20-1 to TRBJ2-3; 8 bases line up with TRBD2. The V segment lost 5 bases and the J segment 7 bases; nucleotides outside the gene matches: 11. The CDR3 length is 14 residues. Germline-derived CDR1 and CDR2 are DFQATT and SNEGSKA (reference sequence). This CDR3 reads CSAGPGLVGNTQYF. CDR3 nucleotide sequence: TGCAGTGCTGGGCCGGGACTAGTTGGAAATACGCAGTATTTT.

This clonotype came up a few times. The chain uses TRBV7-9 and TRBJ2-5; the D call may be TRBD1 or TRBD2 (5 bases each). Germline V CDR1 and CDR2: SEHNR, FQNEAQ (reference sequence). V shed 5 bases and J shed 5 bases, with 15 bases lying between them. This CDR3 is built from 14 residues. CDR3 loop: CASSPSGQGETQYF. The CDR3 bases are TGTGCCAGCAGCCCCTCGGGGCAGGGTGAGACCCAGTACTTC.

This clonotype came up a few times. V gene TRBV7-2 combines with J gene TRBJ1-2; D is unresolved. Looked up from germline, CDR1 is SGHTA and CDR2 is FQGNSA. Trimming left V 4 bases short and J 8 bases short, with 20 bases between. The CDR3 extends over 15 amino acids. The CDR3 spells CASSSEGFEGFGYTF. In nucleotides, the CDR3 is TGTGCCAGCAGCTCAGAGGGTTTCGAGGGTTTCGGCTACACCTTC.

This clonotype was observed many times. The V and J genes are TRBV29-1 and TRBJ2-1, with a tentative D call TRBD2 (5 bases). V lost 4 bases, J lost 4 bases, and 20 bases lay in between. There are 16 residues in the CDR3. Germline CDR1 and CDR2: SQVTM and ANQGSEA. The DNA for the CDR3 is TGCAGCGTTGTCAAAGTTCGGGGAAATGAGTACAATGAGCAGTTCTTC. Residues: CSVVKVRGNEYNEQFF.

This chain joins TRBV5-4 and TRBJ1-2, with 9 bases fitting TRBD1. Germline CDR1 is SGHNT and CDR2 is YYREEE (reference sequence). The CDR3 runs 15 residues. V lost 2 bases and J lost 4; bases outside the gene matches: 6. The CDR3 reads CASSFGGTGIYGYTF. CDR3 nucleotide sequence: TGTGCCAGCAGCTTCGGCGGGACAGGGATCTATGGCTACACCTTC.

The chain links TRBV11-1 to TRBJ2-2; D is possibly TRBD1 (5 bases). V lost 2 bases and J lost 3, with 10 bases in between. Looked up from germline, CDR1 is SGHAT and CDR2 is FQDESV (reference sequence). CDR3 length: 15 amino acids. CDR3 sequence (DNA): TGTGCCAGCAGCTTACAGGGAAGCGACACCGGGGAGCTGTTTTTT. Protein sequence: CASSLQGSDTGELFF.

This clonotype showed up just a few times. The chain uses TRBV15 and TRBJ1-4, with D uncertain. Trimming removed 8 bases from V and 5 bases from J, with 12 bases in between. The germline CDR1 and CDR2 sequences are LNHNV and YYDKDF (reference sequence). CDR3 length: 13 amino acids. The CDR3 coding sequence is TGTGCCACCGGGGTACAGCCGAATGAAAAACTGTTTTTT. Encoded protein: CATGVQPNEKLFF.

This clonotype was seen repeatedly, ten times or more. The chain joins TRBV6-1 to TRBJ2-1; TRBD2 agrees at 7 bases. V lost 7 bases, J lost 5 bases, and 11 bases stayed unmatched. The CDR3 runs 15 residues. The V gene's germline CDR1 is MNHNS and CDR2 SASEGT. The CDR3 DNA sequence: TGTGCCAGCACCAAGGGACTAAGGTCGAACAATGAGCAGTTCTTC. Amino acids: CASTKGLRSNNEQFF.

Many counts were recorded for this clonotype. This sequence joins TRBV20-1 and TRBJ2-7; the match to TRBD2 covers 9 bases. The CDR3 runs 13 residues. Germline V gene data show CDR1 as DFQATT and CDR2 as SNEGSKA (reference sequence). The DNA for the CDR3 is TGCAGCTATATAGCGGGAGCGGGCTACGAGCAGTACTTC. It yields the protein CSYIAGAGYEQYF.

This clonotype was seen many times. The gene calls are TRBV4-1 and TRBJ2-3, with 9 bases identical to TRBD2. The V gene's germline CDR1 is MGHRA and CDR2 YSYEKL. The CDR3 is 15 amino acids. J lost 3 bases, V lost 4 bases, and 5 bases had no gene match. CDR3 region: CASSPSLAGTDTQYF. In nucleotides, the CDR3 is TGCGCCAGCAGCCCTTCACTAGCGGGTACAGATACGCAGTATTTT.

This clonotype occurred a few times. The chain uses TRBV5-1 and TRBJ1-3; D is undetermined. CDR1 and CDR2 (germline): SGHRS, YFSETQ. The CDR3 loop spans 15 amino acids. Trimming stripped 4 bases from V and 3 bases from J, with 14 bases between. The CDR3 DNA reads TGCGCCAGCAGCCCCGAGTCTGGCGGTGGAAACACCATATATTTT. This sequence encodes CASSPESGGGNTIYF.

The chain uses TRBV11-2 and TRBJ2-1; weak D call: TRBD2 (5 bases). V was pared by 5 bases and J by 6 bases, with 20 bases between. The germline V gene has CDR1 SGHAT and CDR2 FQNNGV. The length of the CDR3 is 16 residues. The CDR3 reads CASSAVKGLLSNEQFF. The CDR3, as DNA: TGTGCCAGCAGCGCGGTCAAAGGACTCCTTTCCAATGAGCAGTTCTTC.

This clonotype was picked up many times. The genes are TRBV5-1 and TRBJ2-1; 14 bases agree with TRBD2. The germline V gene has CDR1 SGHRS and CDR2 YFSETQ. The CDR3 loop spans 17 amino acids. V lost 0 bases, J lost 6 bases, and 5 bases stayed unmatched. CDR3 sequence reads: CASSLVGGTSGGNEQFF. The CDR3 DNA follows: TGCGCCAGCAGCTTGGTTGGTGGGACTAGCGGGGGCAATGAGCAGTTCTTC.

The CDR3 DNA follows: TGTGCCAGCACCCCTCGGCAGGGGGTTTCTCCCACCTTC. This encodes CASTPRQGVSPTF. This chain links TRBV12-3 or TRBV12-4 with TRBJ1-2, with 7 bases fitting TRBD1. The CDR3 is made up of 13 amino acids. The junction had 15 bases not matched to a gene; V was cut back by 7 bases and J by 13 bases.

This chain uses TRBV21-1 with TRBJ2-1; the table assigns TRBD2, which was not confirmed against the DNA. TRBV21-1 is classified as a pseudogene. The CDR3 covers 14 residues. CDR3 DNA: TGTGCCAGCAGCCCCAGCGGCGACAACAATGAGCAGTTCTTC. Its translation is CASSPSGDNNEQFF.

This clonotype was detected a few times. The rearrangement links TRBV5-1 to TRBJ2-1, with D possibly matching TRBD1 (6 bases). Trimming took 2 bases from V and 0 from J, leaving 12 bases between them. The CDR3 runs 16 residues. Germline CDR1 SGHRS, CDR2 YFSETQ. The CDR3 sequence is CASSLWDTRSYNEQFF. CDR3 coding DNA: TGCGCCAGCAGCTTATGGGACACCCGCTCCTACAATGAGCAGTTCTTC.

The genes are TRBV6-1 and TRBJ2-7; the D is unclear. Germline lookup yields CDR1 MNHNS and CDR2 SASEGT. The CDR3 has 15 amino acids. Trimming removed 4 bases at V and 3 bases at J, with 16 bases between. CDR3 sequence (DNA): TGTGCCAGCAGTGGCCAACCGGACGGCGTCTACGAGCAGTACGTC. This encodes CASSGQPDGVYEQYV.

This clonotype was seen many times. The CDR3 nucleotides are TGTGCCACCCGACTAGCGGGAGGGCCGTACAATGAGCAGTTCTTC. As protein: CATRLAGGPYNEQFF. The chain uses TRBV6-2 or TRBV6-3 and TRBJ2-1; 14 positions match TRBD2. Germline V gene lookup returns CDR1 MNHEY and CDR2 SVGEGT. The CDR3 is 15 residues long. V was pared by 10 bases and J by 4 bases, with 6 bases of the junction left unmatched.

The V and J genes are TRBV6-5 and TRBJ1-6, with a possible D match to TRBD1 (5 bases). The germline V and J ends were trimmed by 0 bases and 15 bases, with 21 bases remaining between them. Per the germline V gene, CDR1 is MNHEY and CDR2 is SVGAGI. CDR3 size: 16 residues. This chain's CDR3 is CASSYSNQGGTLVLHF. CDR3 bases: TGTGCCAGCAGTTACTCGAATCAGGGCGGAACCCTTGTCCTCCACTTT.

This CDR3 is CASSEGGANTGELFF. The CDR3 DNA reads TGCGCCAGCAGTGAAGGGGGCGCGAACACCGGGGAGCTGTTTTTT. The chain carries TRBV10-2 and TRBJ2-2, with TRBD1 matching 7 bases. V trimming: 3 bases; J trimming: 0 bases; junction bases outside the gene matches: 1. The germline V gene has CDR1 WSHSY and CDR2 SAAADI. This CDR3 comprises 15 residues.

The sample holds many counts of this clonotype. The chain is built from TRBV2 and TRBJ2-1; D gene unclear. The CDR3 runs to 15 residues. CDR1 and CDR2 (germline): SNHLY, FYNNEI. Trimming cost V 1 base and J 0 bases, with 7 bases left between them. The CDR3 sequence is CASSEDRSSYNEQFF. Written as DNA, the CDR3 is TGTGCCAGCAGTGAAGACCGCAGCTCCTACAATGAGCAGTTCTTC.

This chain connects TRBV28 to TRBJ2-5, with D possibly TRBD2 on 5 matching bases. CDR1 and CDR2 (germline): MDHEN, SYDVKM. V lost 3 bases, J lost 1 base, and 9 bases lay in between. This CDR3 contains 14 residues. The CDR3 coding sequence is TGTGCCAGCAGTTTTTTTGGGAGCCAAGAGACCCAGTACTTC. Translation: CASSFFGSQETQYF.

This chain links TRBV6-1 with TRBJ2-2, with D possibly TRBD1 on 5 matching bases. CDR1 is MNHNS and CDR2 is SASEGT in the germline V gene. With 5 bases removed from V and 2 bases from J, the gap between germline ends came to 21 bases. The length of the CDR3 is 18 residues. The CDR3 coding sequence is TGTGCCAGCAGTACAGCTTCAGGGTCGGCTTTTAACACCGGGGAGCTGTTTTTT. Translation: CASSTASGSAFNTGELFF.

This clonotype has more than one count but fewer than ten. The chain uses TRBV6-5 and TRBJ2-1; D possibly uses TRBD1 or TRBD2 (5 bases each). This CDR3 spans 16 amino acids. Germline CDR1 is MNHEY and CDR2 is SVGAGI. V lost 2 bases and J 6 bases, leaving 17 bases between the germline ends. CDR3: CASSYGLGVGFNEQFF. Here the CDR3 DNA reads TGTGCCAGCAGTTACGGTTTGGGGGTGGGGTTCAATGAGCAGTTCTTC.

This clonotype showed up many times. The rearrangement uses TRBV10-3 and TRBJ2-1; the match to TRBD1 covers 8 bases. CDR1 and CDR2 (germline): ENHRY, SYGVKD. The CDR3 spans 15 residues. J gave up 3 bases and V 2 bases, and 3 bases lay outside the gene matches. The CDR3 reads CAISETGTGYNEQFF. CDR3 bases: TGTGCCATCAGTGAGACCGGGACAGGCTACAATGAGCAGTTCTTC.

Ten or more counts support this clonotype. The J gene is TRBJ2-1, the V gene TRBV20-1, with 8 bases aligning to TRBD1. CDR1 DFQATT and CDR2 SNEGSKA come from the germline V gene (reference sequence). The length of the CDR3 is 16 residues. Trimming at V came to 2 bases and at J to 4 bases, leaving 10 bases not matched to a gene. Here the CDR3 DNA reads TGCAGTGCTAGACCACTTACCGGGACAGGTTACAATGAGCAGTTCTTC. It yields the protein CSARPLTGTGYNEQFF.

This clonotype was picked up many times. The rearrangement links TRBV10-2 to TRBJ1-4, with TRBD1 identical over 7 bases. Trimming took 1 base from V and 7 from J; bases not matched to a gene: 6. The CDR3 consists of 15 residues. Germline assignment: CDR1 WSHSY and CDR2 SAAADI. CDR3 in amino acids: CASSEFLAGGEKLFF. The CDR3 coding sequence is TGCGCCAGCAGTGAGTTTCTGGCAGGGGGTGAAAAACTGTTTTTT.

This clonotype came up many times. This chain uses TRBV20-1 with TRBJ2-7, with TRBD2 matching 10 bases. The CDR3 sequence is 19 residues long. The J segment lost 2 bases and the V segment lost 3 bases, leaving 19 bases of the junction unmatched. The germline gives CDR1 DFQATT, CDR2 SNEGSKA (reference sequence). The CDR3 DNA reads TGCAGTGCTAGCGTTTACAGAGCTAGCGGGAGCAGTTCCCCCTACGAGCAGTACTTC. Its translation: CSASVYRASGSSSPYEQYF.

This clonotype has ten or more counts. J is TRBJ2-3 and V is TRBV4-1, with 8 bases lining up with TRBD2. The germline CDR1 and CDR2 sequences are MGHRA and YSYEKL. J was trimmed by 2 bases and V by 4 bases; bases with no gene match: 2. The CDR3 sequence is 14 residues long. The CDR3 region has the DNA TGCGCCAGCAGCCTAGCGGGATACACAGATACGCAGTATTTT. Protein: CASSLAGYTDTQYF.

The sample holds many counts of this clonotype. This chain connects TRBV3-1 to TRBJ1-1, with D possibly matching TRBD1 (5 bases). The V gene's germline CDR1 is LGHDT and CDR2 YNNKEL (reference sequence). The CDR3 is made up of 16 amino acids. Trimming shortened V by 2 bases and J by 1 base, and 14 bases separated the two germline ends. The DNA of the CDR3 is TGTGCCAGCAGCCAAATCTTAGCCAGGGCGAACACTGAAGCTTTCTTT. Amino acid sequence: CASSQILARANTEAFF.

This sequence joins TRBV6-1 and TRBJ2-5; 7 bases are a match to TRBD1. Germline V gene data show CDR1 as MNHNS and CDR2 as SASEGT. CDR3 length: 12 amino acids. V was pared by 8 bases and J by 4 bases, with 4 bases of the junction left unmatched. Here the CDR3 DNA reads TGTGCCAGCCTACAGGGGCGAGAGACCCAGTACTTC. Amino acids: CASLQGRETQYF.

This clonotype has a count of ten or more. The chain joins TRBV20-1 to TRBJ2-7; D is possibly TRBD1 (5 bases). The CDR3 has 11 amino acids. CDR1 DFQATT and CDR2 SNEGSKA come from the germline V gene (reference sequence). The CDR3 here is CSAQTAYEQYF. The CDR3 coding sequence is TGCAGCGCACAGACAGCCTACGAGCAGTACTTC.